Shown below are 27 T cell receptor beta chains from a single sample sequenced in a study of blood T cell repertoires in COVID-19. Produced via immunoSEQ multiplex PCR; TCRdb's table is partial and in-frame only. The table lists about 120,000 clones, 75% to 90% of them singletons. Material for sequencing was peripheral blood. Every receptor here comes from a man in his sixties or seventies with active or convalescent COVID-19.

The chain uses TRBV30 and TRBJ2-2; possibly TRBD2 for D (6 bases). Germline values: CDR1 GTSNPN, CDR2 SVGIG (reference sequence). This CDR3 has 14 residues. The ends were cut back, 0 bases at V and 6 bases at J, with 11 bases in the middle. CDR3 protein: CAWSVHGGAGELFF. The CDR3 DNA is TGTGCCTGGAGTGTACACGGGGGAGCCGGGGAGCTGTTTTTT.

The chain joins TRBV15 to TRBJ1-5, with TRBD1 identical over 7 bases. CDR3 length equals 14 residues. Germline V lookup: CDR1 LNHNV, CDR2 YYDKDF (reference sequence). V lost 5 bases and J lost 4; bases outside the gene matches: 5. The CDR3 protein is CATSFGQVNQPQHF. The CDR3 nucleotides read TGTGCCACCAGCTTCGGACAGGTTAATCAGCCCCAGCATTTT.

CDR3 DNA: TGTGCCGGAAGGGGGATGCAGGGTAACTATGGCTACACCTTC. It codes for CAGRGMQGNYGYTF. The rearrangement uses TRBV6-6 and TRBJ1-2; a possible D gene is TRBD1 (6 bases). CDR3 length: 14 residues. Germline values: CDR1 MNHNY, CDR2 SVGAGI (reference sequence). V shed 11 bases and J shed 1 base, with 17 bases lying between them.

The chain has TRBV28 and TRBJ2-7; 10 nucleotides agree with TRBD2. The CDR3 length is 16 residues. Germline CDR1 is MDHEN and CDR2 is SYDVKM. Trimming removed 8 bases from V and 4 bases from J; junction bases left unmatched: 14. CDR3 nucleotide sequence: TGTGCCAGCGGTACCAGCGGGAGGGTTCTGCATTACGAGCAGTACTTC. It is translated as CASGTSGRVLHYEQYF.

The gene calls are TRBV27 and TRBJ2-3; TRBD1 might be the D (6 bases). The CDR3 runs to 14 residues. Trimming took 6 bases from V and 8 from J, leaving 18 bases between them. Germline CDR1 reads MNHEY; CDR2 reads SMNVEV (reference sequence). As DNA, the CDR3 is TGTGCCAGCAGATCCCAGGGGTCCGGAGTTACGCAGTATTTT. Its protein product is CASRSQGSGVTQYF.

The CDR3 sequence is CASSPVLGQGSYEQYF. The CDR3 DNA reads TGTGCCAGCTCACCAGTTCTAGGACAGGGGTCCTACGAGCAGTACTTC. V gene TRBV18 combines with J gene TRBJ2-7; 9 positions match TRBD1. V shed 2 bases and J 1 base; nucleotides not matched to a gene: 6. This CDR3 is built from 16 residues. The germline CDR1 and CDR2 sequences are KGHSH and LQKENI.

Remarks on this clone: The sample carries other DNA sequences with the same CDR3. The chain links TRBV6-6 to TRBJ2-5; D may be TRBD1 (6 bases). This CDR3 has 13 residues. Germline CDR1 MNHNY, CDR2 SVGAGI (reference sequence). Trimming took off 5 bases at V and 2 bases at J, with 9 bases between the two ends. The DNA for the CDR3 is TGTGCCAGCAGTAGCGGACAGCAAGAGACCCAGTACTTC. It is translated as CASSSGQQETQYF.

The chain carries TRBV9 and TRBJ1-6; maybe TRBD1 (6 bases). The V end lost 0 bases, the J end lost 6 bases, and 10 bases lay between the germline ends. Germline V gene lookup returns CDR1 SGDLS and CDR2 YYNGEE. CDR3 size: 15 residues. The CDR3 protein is CASSVEGRGNSPLHF. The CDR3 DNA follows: TGTGCCAGCAGCGTAGAAGGCAGGGGTAATTCACCCCTCCACTTT.

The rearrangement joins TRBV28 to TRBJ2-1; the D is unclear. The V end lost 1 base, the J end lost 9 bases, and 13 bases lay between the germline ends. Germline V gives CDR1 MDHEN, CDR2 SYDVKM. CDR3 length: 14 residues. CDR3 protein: CASSLFLGPGEQFF. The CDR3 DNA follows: TGTGCCAGCAGTTTATTTCTTGGGCCCGGTGAGCAGTTCTTC.

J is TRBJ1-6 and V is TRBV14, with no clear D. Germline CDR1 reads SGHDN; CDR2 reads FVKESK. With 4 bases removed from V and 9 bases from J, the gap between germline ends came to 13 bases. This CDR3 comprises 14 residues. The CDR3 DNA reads TGTGCCAGCAGCCCTGGGCAGGCGGGTTCACCCCTCCACTTT. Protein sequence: CASSPGQAGSPLHF.

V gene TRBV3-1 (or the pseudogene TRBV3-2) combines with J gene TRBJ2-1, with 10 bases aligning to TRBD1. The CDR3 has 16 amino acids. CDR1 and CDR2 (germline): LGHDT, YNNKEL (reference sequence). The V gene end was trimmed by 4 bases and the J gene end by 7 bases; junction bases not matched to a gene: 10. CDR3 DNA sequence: TGTGCCAGCAGCCCGACAGGGGGCTATCTGGTGAATGAGCAGTTCTTC. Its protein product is CASSPTGGYLVNEQFF.

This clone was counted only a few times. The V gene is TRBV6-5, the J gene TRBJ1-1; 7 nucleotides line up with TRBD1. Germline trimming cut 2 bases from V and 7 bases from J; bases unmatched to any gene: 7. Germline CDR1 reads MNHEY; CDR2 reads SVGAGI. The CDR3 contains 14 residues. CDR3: CASSYNGDSYEAFF. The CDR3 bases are TGTGCCAGCAGTTACAACGGGGACAGCTATGAAGCTTTCTTT.

The DNA of the CDR3 is TGTGCCAGCGGGCGGGGACAGACCTATGGCTACACCTTC. This sequence encodes CASGRGQTYGYTF. The V gene is TRBV7-2, the J gene TRBJ1-2, with 7 bases fitting TRBD1. The V segment lost 8 bases and the J segment 4 bases; nucleotides outside the gene matches: 7. Germline CDR1 SGHTA, CDR2 FQGNSA. The CDR3 runs to 13 residues.

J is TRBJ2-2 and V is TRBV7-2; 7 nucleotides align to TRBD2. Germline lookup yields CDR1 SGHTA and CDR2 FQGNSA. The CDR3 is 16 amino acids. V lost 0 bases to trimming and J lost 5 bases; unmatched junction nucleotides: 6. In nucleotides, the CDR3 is TGTGCCAGCAGCTTAGCGCCCAGCGGGATGACCGGGGAGCTGTTTTTT. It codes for CASSLAPSGMTGELFF.

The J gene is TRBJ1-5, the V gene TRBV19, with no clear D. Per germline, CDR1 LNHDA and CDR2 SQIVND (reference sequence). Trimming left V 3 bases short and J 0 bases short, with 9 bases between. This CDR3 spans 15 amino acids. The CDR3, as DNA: TGTGCCAGTAGTATGGTCCAGAATAGCAATCAGCCCCAGCATTTT. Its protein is CASSMVQNSNQPQHF.

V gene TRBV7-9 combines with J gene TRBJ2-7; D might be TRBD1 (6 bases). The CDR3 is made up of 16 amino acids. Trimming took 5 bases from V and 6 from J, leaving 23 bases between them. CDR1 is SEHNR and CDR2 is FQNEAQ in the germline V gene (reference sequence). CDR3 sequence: CASSPRGAGELGEQYF. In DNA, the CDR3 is TGTGCCAGCAGCCCTAGAGGGGCAGGGGAGTTGGGCGAGCAGTACTTC.

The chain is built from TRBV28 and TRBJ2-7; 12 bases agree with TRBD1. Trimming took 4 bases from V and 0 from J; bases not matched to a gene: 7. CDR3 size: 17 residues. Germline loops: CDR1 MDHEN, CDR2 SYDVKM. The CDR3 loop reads CASSSPGQGASSYEQYF. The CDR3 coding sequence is TGTGCCAGCAGTTCGCCGGGACAGGGGGCTAGCTCCTACGAGCAGTACTTC. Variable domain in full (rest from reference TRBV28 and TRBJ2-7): DVKVTQSSRYLVKRTGEKVFLECVQDMDHENMFWYRQDPGLGLRLIYFSYDVKMKEKGDIPEGYSVSREKKERFSLILESASTNQTSMYLCASSSPGQGASSYEQYFGPGTRLTVT.

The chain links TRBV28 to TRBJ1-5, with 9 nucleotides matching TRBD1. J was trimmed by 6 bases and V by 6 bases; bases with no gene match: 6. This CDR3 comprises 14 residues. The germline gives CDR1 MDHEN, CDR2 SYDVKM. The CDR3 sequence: CASRGGQGLQPQHF. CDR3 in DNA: TGTGCCAGCAGGGGTGGACAGGGGCTTCAGCCCCAGCATTTT.

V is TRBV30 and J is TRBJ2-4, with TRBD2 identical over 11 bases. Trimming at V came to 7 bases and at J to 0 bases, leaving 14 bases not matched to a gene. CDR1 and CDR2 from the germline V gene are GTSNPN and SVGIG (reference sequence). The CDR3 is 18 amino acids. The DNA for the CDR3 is TGTGCCTTCTCTTTAGCGGGAGGGCCTCTAGTAGCCAAAAACATTCAGTACTTC. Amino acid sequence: CAFSLAGGPLVAKNIQYF.

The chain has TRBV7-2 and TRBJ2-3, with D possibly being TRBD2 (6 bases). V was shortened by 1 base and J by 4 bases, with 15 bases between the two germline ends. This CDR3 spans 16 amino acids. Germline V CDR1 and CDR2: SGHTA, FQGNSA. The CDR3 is CASSLEGGRRADTQYF. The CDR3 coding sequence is TGTGCCAGCAGCTTAGAAGGAGGCAGGAGGGCAGATACGCAGTATTTT.

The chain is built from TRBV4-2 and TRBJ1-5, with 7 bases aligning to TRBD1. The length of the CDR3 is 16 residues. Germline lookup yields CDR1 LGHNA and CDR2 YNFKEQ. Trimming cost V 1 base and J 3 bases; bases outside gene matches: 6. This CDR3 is CASSQVARGYNQPQHF. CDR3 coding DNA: TGTGCCAGCAGCCAAGTGGCCAGGGGGTACAATCAGCCCCAGCATTTT.

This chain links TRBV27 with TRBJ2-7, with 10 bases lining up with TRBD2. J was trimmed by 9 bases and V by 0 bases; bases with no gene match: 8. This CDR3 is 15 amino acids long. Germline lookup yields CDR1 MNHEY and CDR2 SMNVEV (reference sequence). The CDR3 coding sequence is TGTGCCAGCAGTTTATCAGGCAGCGGGAGGGGCTCGCAGTACTTC. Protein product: CASSLSGSGRGSQYF.

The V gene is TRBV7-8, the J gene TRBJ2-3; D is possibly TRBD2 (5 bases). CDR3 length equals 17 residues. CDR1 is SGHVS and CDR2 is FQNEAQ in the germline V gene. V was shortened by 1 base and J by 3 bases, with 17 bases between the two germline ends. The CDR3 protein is CASSLGEGPRRTDTQYF. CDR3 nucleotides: TGTGCCAGCAGCTTAGGAGAGGGCCCCCGGCGGACAGATACGCAGTATTTT.

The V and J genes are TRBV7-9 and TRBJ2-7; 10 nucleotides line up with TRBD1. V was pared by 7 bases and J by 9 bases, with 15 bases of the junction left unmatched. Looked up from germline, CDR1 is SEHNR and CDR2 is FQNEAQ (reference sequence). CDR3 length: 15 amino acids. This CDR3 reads CASTLRDRGILLQYF. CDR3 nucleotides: TGTGCCAGCACCCTAAGGGACAGGGGAATCCTATTGCAGTACTTC.

CDR3 in DNA: TGTGCCAGCAGCCCCACTCCGGAGACCCAGTACTTC. It is translated as CASSPTPETQYF. The chain uses TRBV7-8 and TRBJ2-5; D call uncertain. Trimming took 5 bases from V and 5 from J, leaving 9 bases between them. There are 12 residues in the CDR3. Germline V gene lookup returns CDR1 SGHVS and CDR2 FQNEAQ.

The CDR3 nucleotides are TGTGCCAGCTCCCTCGGACTAGCGGGTCCCACAGATACGCAGTATTTT. It translates to CASSLGLAGPTDTQYF. This chain connects TRBV27 to TRBJ2-3, with 11 nucleotides matching TRBD2. Trimming at V came to 8 bases and at J to 2 bases, leaving 9 bases not matched to a gene. From germline, CDR1 is MNHEY and CDR2 SMNVEV (reference sequence). This CDR3 is 16 amino acids long.

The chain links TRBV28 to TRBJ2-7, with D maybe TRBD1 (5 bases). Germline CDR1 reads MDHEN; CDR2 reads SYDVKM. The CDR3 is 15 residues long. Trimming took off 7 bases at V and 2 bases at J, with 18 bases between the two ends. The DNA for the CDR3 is TGTGCCAGCACTCTACACAGGAGACGAACCTACGAGCAGTACTTC. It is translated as CASTLHRRRTYEQYF.